Below, 11 T cell receptor beta chains from the same sample are listed, as sequenced in a study of vaccination and CD4 T cells after COVID-19. Antigens for these TCRs are unknown. The treatment was: approximately nine-day PBMC culture with coronavirus spike peptide pools or control peptides (ViraFEST assay). Sequenced with the Oncomine TCR Beta short-read assay was DNA taken from cultured CD4+ T cells. TCRdb itself ran the PCR reads through MiXCR, one entry per CDR3 protein. This table holds 20,000 or so distinct CDR3 sequences, 26% found once. The sample taken for sequencing was cultured CD4+ T cells from blood. The receptors were sampled from a human donor with COVID-19.

This clonotype was observed a few times. The chain employs TRBV12-3 or TRBV12-4 and TRBJ2-4; perhaps TRBD2 as D (5 bases). The V gene lost 1 base and the J gene lost 1 base, with 5 bases spanning the gap. This CDR3 region has 14 residues. This chain's CDR3 is CASSLGRAKNIQYF. CDR3 nucleotides: TGTGCCAGCAGTTTAGGGAGGGCCAAAAACATTCAGTACTTC.

This clonotype was counted a few times. The J gene is TRBJ2-3, the V gene TRBV20-1, with 9 bases aligning to TRBD2. The CDR3 loop spans 16 amino acids. V dropped 5 bases and J dropped 0; count of bases not matched to a gene: 9. From germline, CDR1 is DFQATT and CDR2 SNEGSKA (reference sequence). CDR3 region: CSAPVSGGPSTDTQYF. The CDR3 DNA is TGCAGTGCTCCGGTGAGCGGGGGGCCTAGCACAGATACGCAGTATTTT.

This rearrangement joins TRBV18 to TRBJ1-3, with D possibly being TRBD1 (5 bases). Looked up from germline, CDR1 is KGHSH and CDR2 is LQKENI. Trimming cost V 2 bases and J 0 bases, with 5 bases left between them. The CDR3 has 14 amino acids. CDR3 coding DNA: TGTGCCAGCTCACCAGGGGCCTCTGGAAACACCATATATTTT. Protein: CASSPGASGNTIYF.

Within the sample, this clonotype is medium-sized. The chain employs TRBV30 and TRBJ1-2; maybe TRBD1 (5 bases). The CDR3 loop spans 15 amino acids. V dropped 3 bases and J dropped 0 bases, with 14 bases sitting between them. The germline gives CDR1 GTSNPN, CDR2 SVGIG (reference sequence). DNA for the CDR3: TGTGCCTGGAGCGCCGGGACGGCCGCTAACTATGGCTACACCTTC. Its protein is CAWSAGTAANYGYTF. Filled out from reference TRBV30 and TRBJ1-2, the complete variable domain reads SQTIHQWPATLVQPVGSPLSLECTVEGTSNPNLYWYRQAAGRGLQLLFYSVGIGQISSEVPQNLSASRPQDRQFILSSKKLLLSDSGFYLCAWSAGTAANYGYTFGSGTRLTVV.

The sample holds a few counts of this clonotype. This sequence joins TRBV5-5 and TRBJ1-2; TRBD1 aligns across 8 bases. The germline V gene has CDR1 SGHKS and CDR2 YYEKEE (reference sequence). V shed 4 bases and J 7 bases; nucleotides not matched to a gene: 9. CDR3 length: 14 residues. CDR3 region: CASSETGGRFGYTF. In DNA, the CDR3 is TGTGCCAGCAGCGAAACAGGGGGTAGGTTTGGCTACACCTTC. The full variable domain, in which reference TRBV5-5 and TRBJ1-2 provide the parts outside the CDR3, is DAGVTQSPTHLIKTRGQQVTLRCSPISGHKSVSWYQQVLGQGPQFIFQYYEKEERGRGNFPDRFSARQFPNYSSELNVNALLLGDSALYLCASSETGGRFGYTFGSGTRLTVV.

In its sample, this clonotype ranks as medium-sized (0.01 to 0.1%). The chain employs TRBV20-1 and TRBJ1-6; D may be TRBD1 (5 bases). The germline gives CDR1 DFQATT, CDR2 SNEGSKA (reference sequence). V lost 6 bases, J lost 0 bases, and 12 bases lay in between. CDR3 length: 15 residues. DNA for the CDR3: TGCAGTGCGAGGACTGACAGCTCCTATAATTCACCCCTCCACTTT. It yields the protein CSARTDSSYNSPLHF.

Only a few counts were recorded for this clonotype. The chain has TRBV27 and TRBJ1-1, with a weak D call TRBD1 (5 bases). Trimming took off 2 bases at V and 0 bases at J, with 16 bases between the two ends. This CDR3 has 17 residues. CDR1 is MNHEY and CDR2 is SMNVEV in the germline V gene (reference sequence). Written as DNA, the CDR3 is TGTGCCAGCAGTTTAGGCAGGGCAAGAACCATGAACACTGAAGCTTTCTTT. Translated, it gives CASSLGRARTMNTEAFF.

This clonotype has only a few counts. This chain joins TRBV12-3 or TRBV12-4 and TRBJ1-5, with D possibly matching TRBD1 (6 bases). The CDR3 has 14 amino acids. Trimming removed 7 bases from V and 7 bases from J, with 17 bases in between. The CDR3 DNA reads TGTGCCAGCACCCCTGGGGGCAGCCGACAGCCCCAGCATTTT. It specifies CASTPGGSRQPQHF.

In this sample, this clonotype turned up a few times. The J gene is TRBJ2-3, the V gene TRBV5-4; D is perhaps TRBD2 (5 bases). CDR3 length: 13 amino acids. Trimming took off 1 base at V and 3 bases at J, with 6 bases between the two ends. Germline CDR1 SGHNT, CDR2 YYREEE (reference sequence). The CDR3 region is CASSLPGTDTQYF. As DNA, the CDR3 is TGTGCCAGCAGCTTGCCGGGGACAGATACGCAGTATTTT.

By frequency in the sample, this clonotype is medium-sized. The chain is built from TRBV20-1 and TRBJ1-2, with TRBD1 matching 9 bases. Per germline, CDR1 DFQATT and CDR2 SNEGSKA (reference sequence). The ends lost 6 bases at V and 4 bases at J; junction bases unmatched: 9. The CDR3 contains 14 residues. This CDR3 reads CSARDRVFAYGYTF. As DNA, the CDR3 is TGCAGTGCCAGGGACAGGGTATTCGCCTATGGCTACACCTTC.

This clonotype was detected only a few times. The chain links TRBV11-3 to TRBJ2-7; tentatively, D is TRBD1 (6 bases). V lost 3 bases and J 1 base, leaving 13 bases between the germline ends. Germline CDR1 is SGHNT and CDR2 is YENEEA. The CDR3 sequence is 15 residues long. As DNA, the CDR3 is TGTGCCAGCAGCTTCGGGACAAAAAATTCCTACGAGCAGTACTTC. Its translation: CASSFGTKNSYEQYF. Looking up the rest from reference TRBV11-3 and TRBJ2-7 gives the full variable domain: EAGVVQSPRYKIIEKKQPVAFWCNPISGHNTLYWYLQNLGQGPELLIRYENEEAVDDSQLPKDRFSAERLKGVDSTLKIQPAELGDSAVYLCASSFGTKNSYEQYFGPGTRLTVT.